This entry is about one T cell receptor (beta chain). The target antigen is unknown. CDR3 size: 15 residues. With 5 bases clipped from V and 5 bases from J, the junction kept 8 bases outside the gene matches. The germline gives CDR1 WSHSY, CDR2 SAAADI. The sample is drawn from a study of shared clonotypes between healthy human individuals. Study-level background: Donor ages ranged 18 to 49 years: a couple of women, a few men. Study-wide findings and caveats: Measured sharing among donors was expected to vary with sequencing depth.

At a deep level, the assay was run. Profiling relied on immunoSEQ multiplex PCR, and the TCRdb table lists in-frame clones only, not all of them. The data contain about 380,000 clones, 96% of them singletons. This clonotype originated in a man aged 25-40 years in good health. The specimen sequenced was memory CD8+ T cells sorted from blood. Regarding subset: CD45RO+ cells pooled with CCR7-negative TemRA cells. V gene TRBV10-2 combines with J gene TRBJ2-1; the match to TRBD1 covers 8 bases. Here the CDR3 reads CASSTGTGKHNEQFF. CDR3 DNA sequence: TGCGCCAGCAGTACCGGGACAGGTAAACACAATGAGCAGTTCTTC.